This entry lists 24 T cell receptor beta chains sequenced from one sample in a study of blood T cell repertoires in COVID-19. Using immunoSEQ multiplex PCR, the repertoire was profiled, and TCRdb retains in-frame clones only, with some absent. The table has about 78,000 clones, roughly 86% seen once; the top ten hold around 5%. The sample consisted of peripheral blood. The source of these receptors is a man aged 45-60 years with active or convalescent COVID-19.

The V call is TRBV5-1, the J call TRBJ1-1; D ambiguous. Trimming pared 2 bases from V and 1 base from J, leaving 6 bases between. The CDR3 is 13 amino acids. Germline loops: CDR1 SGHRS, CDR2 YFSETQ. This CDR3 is CASSFYTNTEAFF. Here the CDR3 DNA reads TGCGCCAGCAGCTTTTACACGAACACTGAAGCTTTCTTT.

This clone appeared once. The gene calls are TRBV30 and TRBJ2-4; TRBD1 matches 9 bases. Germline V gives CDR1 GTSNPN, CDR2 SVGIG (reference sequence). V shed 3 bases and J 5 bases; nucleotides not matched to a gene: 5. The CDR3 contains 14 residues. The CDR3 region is CAWRVRDRENIQYF. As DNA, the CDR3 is TGTGCCTGGAGGGTCCGGGACAGGGAAAACATTCAGTACTTC.

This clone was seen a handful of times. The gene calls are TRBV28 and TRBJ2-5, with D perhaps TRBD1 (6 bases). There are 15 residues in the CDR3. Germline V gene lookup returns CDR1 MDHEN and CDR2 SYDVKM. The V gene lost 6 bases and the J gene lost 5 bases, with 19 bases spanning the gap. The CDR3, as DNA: TGTGCCAGCAGCGACCGGGGACACTTGGGGGAGACCCAGTACTTC. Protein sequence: CASSDRGHLGETQYF.

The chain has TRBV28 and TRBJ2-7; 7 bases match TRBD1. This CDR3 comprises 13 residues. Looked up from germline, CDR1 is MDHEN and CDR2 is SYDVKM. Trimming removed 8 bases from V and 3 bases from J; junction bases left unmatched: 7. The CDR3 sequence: CASVRQGYYEQYF. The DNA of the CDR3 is TGTGCCAGCGTTCGACAGGGCTACTACGAGCAGTACTTC.

Here the CDR3 reads CASSPSTGVGTEAFF. CDR3 sequence (DNA): TGTGCCAGCAGTCCCTCGACAGGGGTGGGCACTGAAGCTTTCTTT. The chain uses TRBV28 and TRBJ1-1, with 8 bases lining up with TRBD1. CDR3 length: 15 amino acids. Germline assignment: CDR1 MDHEN and CDR2 SYDVKM. V was clipped by 5 bases and J by 4 bases; unmatched bases: 9.

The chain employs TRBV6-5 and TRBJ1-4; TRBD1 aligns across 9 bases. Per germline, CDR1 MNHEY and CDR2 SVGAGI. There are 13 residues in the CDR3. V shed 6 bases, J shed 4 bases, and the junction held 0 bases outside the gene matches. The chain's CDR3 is CASRGQGNEKLFF. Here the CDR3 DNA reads TGTGCCAGCAGGGGACAGGGTAATGAAAAACTGTTTTTT.

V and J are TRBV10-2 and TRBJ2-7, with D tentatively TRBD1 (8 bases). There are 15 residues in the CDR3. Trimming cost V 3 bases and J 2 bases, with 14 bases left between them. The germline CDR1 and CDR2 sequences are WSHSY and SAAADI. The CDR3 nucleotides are TGCGCCAGCAGTGACGGGGGGACAGGAGCCTACGAGCAGTACGTC. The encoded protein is CASSDGGTGAYEQYV.

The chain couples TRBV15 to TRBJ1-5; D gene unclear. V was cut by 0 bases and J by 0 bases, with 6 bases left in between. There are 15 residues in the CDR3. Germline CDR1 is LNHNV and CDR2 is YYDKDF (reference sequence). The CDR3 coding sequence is TGTGCCACCAGCAGAGATCGGGGTAGCAATCAGCCCCAGCATTTT. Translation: CATSRDRGSNQPQHF.

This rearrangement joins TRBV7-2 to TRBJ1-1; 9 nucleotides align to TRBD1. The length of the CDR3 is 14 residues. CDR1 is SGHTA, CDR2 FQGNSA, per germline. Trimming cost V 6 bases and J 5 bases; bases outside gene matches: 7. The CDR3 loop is CASRRGQGLTEAFF. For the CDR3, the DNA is TGTGCCAGCAGACGGGGACAGGGTCTGACTGAAGCTTTCTTT.

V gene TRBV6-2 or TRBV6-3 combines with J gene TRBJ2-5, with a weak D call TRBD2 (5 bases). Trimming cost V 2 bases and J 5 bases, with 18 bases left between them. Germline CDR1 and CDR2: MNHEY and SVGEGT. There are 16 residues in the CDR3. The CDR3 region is CASSYGGGARRETQYF. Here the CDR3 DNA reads TGTGCCAGCAGTTACGGCGGAGGAGCTAGGAGGGAGACCCAGTACTTC.

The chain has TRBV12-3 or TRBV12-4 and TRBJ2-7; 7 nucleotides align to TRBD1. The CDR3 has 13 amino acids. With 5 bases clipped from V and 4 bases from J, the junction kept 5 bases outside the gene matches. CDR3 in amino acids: CASSPGQPYEQYF. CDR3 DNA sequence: TGTGCCAGCAGTCCGGGACAGCCTTACGAGCAGTACTTC.

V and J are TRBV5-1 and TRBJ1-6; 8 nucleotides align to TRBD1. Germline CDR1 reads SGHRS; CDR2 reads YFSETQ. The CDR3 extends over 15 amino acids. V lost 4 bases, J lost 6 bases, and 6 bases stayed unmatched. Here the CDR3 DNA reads TGCGCCAGCAGCGACGGGACAGGTGTTAATTCACCCCTCCACTTT. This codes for CASSDGTGVNSPLHF.

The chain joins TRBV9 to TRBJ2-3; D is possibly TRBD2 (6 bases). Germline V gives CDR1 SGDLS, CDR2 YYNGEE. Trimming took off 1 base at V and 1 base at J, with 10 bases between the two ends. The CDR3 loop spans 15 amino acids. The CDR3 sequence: CASSVWEVGTDTQYF. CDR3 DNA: TGTGCCAGCAGCGTATGGGAGGTTGGCACAGATACGCAGTATTTT.

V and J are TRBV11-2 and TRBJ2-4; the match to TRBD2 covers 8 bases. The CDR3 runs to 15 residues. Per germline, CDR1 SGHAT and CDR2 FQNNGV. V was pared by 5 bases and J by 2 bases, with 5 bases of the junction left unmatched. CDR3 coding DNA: TGTGCCAGCAGCCCACCGGGGGGGACCAAAAACATTCAGTACTTC. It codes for CASSPPGGTKNIQYF.

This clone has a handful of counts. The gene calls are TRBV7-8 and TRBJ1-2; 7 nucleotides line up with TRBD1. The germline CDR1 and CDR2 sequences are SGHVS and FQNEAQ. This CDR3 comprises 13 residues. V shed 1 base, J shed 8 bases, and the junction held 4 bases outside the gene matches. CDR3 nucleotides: TGTGCCAGCAGCTTAGGAGACAGGGTCGGCTACACCTTC. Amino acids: CASSLGDRVGYTF.

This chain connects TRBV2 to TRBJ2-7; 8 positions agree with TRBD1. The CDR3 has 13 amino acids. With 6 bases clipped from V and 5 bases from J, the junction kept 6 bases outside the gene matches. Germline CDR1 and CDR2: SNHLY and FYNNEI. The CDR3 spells CASRGTGRDEQYV. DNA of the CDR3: TGTGCCAGCAGGGGGACAGGAAGAGACGAGCAGTACGTC.

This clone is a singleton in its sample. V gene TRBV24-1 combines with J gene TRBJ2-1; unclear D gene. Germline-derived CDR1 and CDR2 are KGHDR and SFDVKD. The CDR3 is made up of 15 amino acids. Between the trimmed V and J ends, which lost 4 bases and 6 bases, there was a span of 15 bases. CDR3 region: CATSDIARSGNEQFF. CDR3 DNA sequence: TGTGCCACCAGTGACATCGCGCGGTCTGGCAATGAGCAGTTCTTC.

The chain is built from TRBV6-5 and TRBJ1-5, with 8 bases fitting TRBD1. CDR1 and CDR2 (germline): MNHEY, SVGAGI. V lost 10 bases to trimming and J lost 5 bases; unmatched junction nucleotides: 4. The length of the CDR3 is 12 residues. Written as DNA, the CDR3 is TGTGCCACCTCGACAGGGGATCAGCCCCAGCATTTT. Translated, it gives CATSTGDQPQHF.

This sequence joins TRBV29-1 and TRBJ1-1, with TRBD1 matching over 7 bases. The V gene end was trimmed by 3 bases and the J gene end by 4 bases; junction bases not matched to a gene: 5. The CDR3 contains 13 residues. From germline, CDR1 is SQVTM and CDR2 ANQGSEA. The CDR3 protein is CSVEGQGGTEAFF. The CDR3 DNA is TGCAGCGTTGAGGGGCAGGGGGGCACTGAAGCTTTCTTT.

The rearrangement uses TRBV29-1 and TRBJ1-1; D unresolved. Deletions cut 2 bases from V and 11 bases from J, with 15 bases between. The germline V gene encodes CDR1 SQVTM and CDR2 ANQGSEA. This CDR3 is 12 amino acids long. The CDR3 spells CSVETPARGAFF. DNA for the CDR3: TGCAGCGTTGAAACCCCCGCCAGAGGGGCTTTCTTT.

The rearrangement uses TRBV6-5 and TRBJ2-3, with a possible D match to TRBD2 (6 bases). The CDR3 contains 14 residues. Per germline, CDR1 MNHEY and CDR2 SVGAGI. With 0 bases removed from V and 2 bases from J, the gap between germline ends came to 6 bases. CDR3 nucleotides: TGTGCCAGCAGTTACTCGGACTACACAGATACGCAGTATTTT. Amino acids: CASSYSDYTDTQYF.

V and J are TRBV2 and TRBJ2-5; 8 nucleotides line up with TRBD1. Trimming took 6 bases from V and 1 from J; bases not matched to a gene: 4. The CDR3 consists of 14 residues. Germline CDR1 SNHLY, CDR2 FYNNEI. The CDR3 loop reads CASSLGQAQETQYF. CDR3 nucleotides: TGTGCCAGCAGCCTGGGACAGGCCCAAGAGACCCAGTACTTC.

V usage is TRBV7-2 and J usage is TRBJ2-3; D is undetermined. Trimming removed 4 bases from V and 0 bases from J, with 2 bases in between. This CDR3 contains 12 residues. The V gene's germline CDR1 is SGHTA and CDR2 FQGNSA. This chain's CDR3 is CASSSSTDTQYF. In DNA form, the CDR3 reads TGTGCCAGCAGCTCGAGCACAGATACGCAGTATTTT.

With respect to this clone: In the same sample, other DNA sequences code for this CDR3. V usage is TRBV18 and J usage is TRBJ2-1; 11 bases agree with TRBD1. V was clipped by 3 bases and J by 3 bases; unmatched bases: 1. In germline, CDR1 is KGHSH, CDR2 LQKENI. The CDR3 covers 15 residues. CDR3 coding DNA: TGTGCCAGCTCACCGGGACAGGGGGGCTACAATGAGCAGTTCTTC. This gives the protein CASSPGQGGYNEQFF.